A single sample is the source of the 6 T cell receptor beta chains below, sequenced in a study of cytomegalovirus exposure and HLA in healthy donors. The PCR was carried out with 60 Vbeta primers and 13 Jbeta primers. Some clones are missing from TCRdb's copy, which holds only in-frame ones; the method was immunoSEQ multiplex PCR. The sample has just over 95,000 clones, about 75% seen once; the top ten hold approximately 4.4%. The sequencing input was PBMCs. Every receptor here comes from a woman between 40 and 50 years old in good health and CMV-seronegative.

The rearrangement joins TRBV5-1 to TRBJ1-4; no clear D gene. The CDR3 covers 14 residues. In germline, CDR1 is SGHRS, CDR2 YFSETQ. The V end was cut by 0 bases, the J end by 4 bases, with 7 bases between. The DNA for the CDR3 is TGCGCCAGCAGCTTGGACAGCAGTAATGAAAAACTGTTTTTT. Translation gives CASSLDSSNEKLFF.

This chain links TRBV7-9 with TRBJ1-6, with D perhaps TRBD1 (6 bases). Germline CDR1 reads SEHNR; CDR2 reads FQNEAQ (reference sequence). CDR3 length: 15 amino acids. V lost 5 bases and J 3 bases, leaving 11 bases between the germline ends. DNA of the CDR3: TGTGCCAGCAGCCCCCTCAGGGGCTATAATTCACCCCTCCACTTT. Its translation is CASSPLRGYNSPLHF.

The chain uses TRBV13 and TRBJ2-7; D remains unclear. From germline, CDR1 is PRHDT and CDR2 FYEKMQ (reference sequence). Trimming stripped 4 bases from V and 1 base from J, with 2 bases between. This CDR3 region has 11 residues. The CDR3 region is CASSSSYEQYF. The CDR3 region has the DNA TGTGCCAGCAGCTCTTCCTACGAGCAGTACTTC.

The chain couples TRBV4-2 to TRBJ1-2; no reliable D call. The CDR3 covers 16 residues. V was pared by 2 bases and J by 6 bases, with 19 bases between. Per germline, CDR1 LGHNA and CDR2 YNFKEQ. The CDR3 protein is CASSQPKEAPADGYTF. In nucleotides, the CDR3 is TGTGCCAGCAGCCAACCAAAGGAGGCCCCGGCGGATGGCTACACCTTC.

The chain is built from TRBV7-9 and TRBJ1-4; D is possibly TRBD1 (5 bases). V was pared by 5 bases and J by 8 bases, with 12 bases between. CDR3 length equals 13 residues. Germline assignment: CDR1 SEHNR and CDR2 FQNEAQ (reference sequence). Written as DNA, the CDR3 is TGTGCCAGCAGCACGGGACTGGGGGAAAAACTGTTTTTT. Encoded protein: CASSTGLGEKLFF.

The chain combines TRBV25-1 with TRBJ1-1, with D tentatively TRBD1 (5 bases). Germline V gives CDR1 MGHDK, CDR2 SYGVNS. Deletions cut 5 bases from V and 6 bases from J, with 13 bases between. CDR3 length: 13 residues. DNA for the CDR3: TGTGCCAGCAGTCCCGCCCGGGGGTCTGAAGCTTTCTTT. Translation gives CASSPARGSEAFF.